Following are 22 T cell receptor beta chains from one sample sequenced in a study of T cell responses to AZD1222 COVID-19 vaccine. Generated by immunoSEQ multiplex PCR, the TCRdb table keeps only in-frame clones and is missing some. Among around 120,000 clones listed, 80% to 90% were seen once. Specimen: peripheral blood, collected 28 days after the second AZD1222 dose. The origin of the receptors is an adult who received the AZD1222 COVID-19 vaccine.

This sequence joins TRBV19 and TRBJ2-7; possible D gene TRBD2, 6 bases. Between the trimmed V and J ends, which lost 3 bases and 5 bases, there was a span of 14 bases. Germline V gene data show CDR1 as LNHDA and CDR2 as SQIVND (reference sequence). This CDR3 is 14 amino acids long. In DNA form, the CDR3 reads TGTGCCAGTAGTATTACAAGGGGCGGGGACGAGCAGTACTTC. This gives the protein CASSITRGGDEQYF. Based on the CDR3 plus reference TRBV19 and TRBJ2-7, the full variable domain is DGGITQSPKYLFRKEGQNVTLSCEQNLNHDAMYWYRQDPGQGLRLIYYSQIVNDFQKGDIAEGYSVSREKKESFPLTVTSAQKNPTAFYLCASSITRGGDEQYFGPGTRLTVT.

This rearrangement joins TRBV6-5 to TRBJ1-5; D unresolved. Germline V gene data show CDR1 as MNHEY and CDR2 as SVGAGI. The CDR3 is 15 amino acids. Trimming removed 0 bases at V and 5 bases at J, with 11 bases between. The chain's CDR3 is CASSYSPGVHQPQHF. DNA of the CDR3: TGTGCCAGCAGTTACTCCCCCGGGGTCCATCAGCCCCAGCATTTT.

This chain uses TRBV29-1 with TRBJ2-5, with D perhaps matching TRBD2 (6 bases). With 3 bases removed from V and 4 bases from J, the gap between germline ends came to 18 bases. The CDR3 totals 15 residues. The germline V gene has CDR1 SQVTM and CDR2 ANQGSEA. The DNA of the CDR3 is TGCAGCGTTGATCGAATGGGGGGAGAGGGAGAGACCCAGTACTTC. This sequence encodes CSVDRMGGEGETQYF.

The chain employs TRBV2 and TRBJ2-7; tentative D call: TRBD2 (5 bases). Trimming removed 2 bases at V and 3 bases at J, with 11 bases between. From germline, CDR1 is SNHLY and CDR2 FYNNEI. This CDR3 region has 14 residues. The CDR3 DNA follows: TGTGCCAGCAGTGAATCCCCGGGGTTCTACGAGCAGTACTTC. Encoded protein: CASSESPGFYEQYF.

The CDR3, as DNA: TGTGCCAGCAGCCCAAGGGCAGATACGCAGTATTTT. The encoded protein is CASSPRADTQYF. This chain uses TRBV7-9 with TRBJ2-3; no clear D. This CDR3 contains 12 residues. Germline values: CDR1 SEHNR, CDR2 FQNEAQ (reference sequence). V lost 5 bases, J lost 4 bases, and 7 bases lay in between.

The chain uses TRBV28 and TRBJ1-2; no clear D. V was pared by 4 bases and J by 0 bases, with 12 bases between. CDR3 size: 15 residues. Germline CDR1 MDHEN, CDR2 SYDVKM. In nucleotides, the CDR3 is TGTGCCAGCAGTTCCTACACCGCGGCTAACTATGGCTACACCTTC. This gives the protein CASSSYTAANYGYTF.

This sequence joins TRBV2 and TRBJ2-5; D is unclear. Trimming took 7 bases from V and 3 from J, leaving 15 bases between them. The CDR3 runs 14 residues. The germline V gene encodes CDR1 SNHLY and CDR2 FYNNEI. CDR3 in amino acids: CASNPAGRKETQYF. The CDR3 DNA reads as TGTGCCAGCAACCCCGCAGGCCGCAAAGAGACCCAGTACTTC.

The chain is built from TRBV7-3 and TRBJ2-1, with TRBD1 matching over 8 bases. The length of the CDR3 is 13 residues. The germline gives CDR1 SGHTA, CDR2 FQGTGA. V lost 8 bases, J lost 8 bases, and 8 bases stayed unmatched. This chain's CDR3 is CASRGQGWDEQFF. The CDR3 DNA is TGTGCCAGCCGCGGACAGGGCTGGGATGAGCAGTTCTTC.

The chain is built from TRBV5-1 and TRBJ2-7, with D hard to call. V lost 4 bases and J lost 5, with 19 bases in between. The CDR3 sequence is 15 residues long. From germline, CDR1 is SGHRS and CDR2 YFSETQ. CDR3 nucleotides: TGCGCCAGCAGCAGATCAGGAGATCAGGTCGACGAGCAGTACTTC. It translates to CASSRSGDQVDEQYF. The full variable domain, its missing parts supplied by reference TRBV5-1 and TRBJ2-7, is KAGVTQTPRYLIKTRGQQVTLSCSPISGHRSVSWYQQTPGQGLQFLFEYFSETQRNKGNFPGRFSGRQFSNSRSEMNVSTLELGDSALYLCASSRSGDQVDEQYFGPGTRLTVT.

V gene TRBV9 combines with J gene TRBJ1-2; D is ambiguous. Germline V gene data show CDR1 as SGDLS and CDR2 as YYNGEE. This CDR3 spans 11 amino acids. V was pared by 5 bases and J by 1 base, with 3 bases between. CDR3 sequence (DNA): TGTGCCAGCAGTAATAACTATGGCTACACCTTC. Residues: CASSNNYGYTF.

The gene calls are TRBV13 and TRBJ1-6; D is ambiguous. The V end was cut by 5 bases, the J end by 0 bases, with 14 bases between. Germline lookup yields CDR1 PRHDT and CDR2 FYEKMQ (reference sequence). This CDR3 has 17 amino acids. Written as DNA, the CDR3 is TGTGCCAGCAGCCCTGGGTTTCTAGCCTCCTATAATTCACCCCTCCACTTT. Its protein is CASSPGFLASYNSPLHF. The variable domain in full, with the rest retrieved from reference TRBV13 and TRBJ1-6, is AAGVIQSPRHLIKEKRETATLKCYPIPRHDTVYWYQQGPGQDPQFLISFYEKMQSDKGSIPDRFSAQQFSDYHSELNMSSLELGDSALYFCASSPGFLASYNSPLHFGNGTRLTVT.

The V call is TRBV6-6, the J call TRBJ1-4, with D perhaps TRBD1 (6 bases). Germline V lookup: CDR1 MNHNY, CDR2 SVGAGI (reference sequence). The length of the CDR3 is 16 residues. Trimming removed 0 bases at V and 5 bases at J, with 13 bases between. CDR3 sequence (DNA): TGTGCCAGCAGTTACTCGGACAGAAGAATAAATGAAAAACTGTTTTTT. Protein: CASSYSDRRINEKLFF.

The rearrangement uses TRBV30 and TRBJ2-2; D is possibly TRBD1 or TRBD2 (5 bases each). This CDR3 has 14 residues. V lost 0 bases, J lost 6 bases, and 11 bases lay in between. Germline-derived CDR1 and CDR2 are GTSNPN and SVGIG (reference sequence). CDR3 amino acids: CAWSVLVGAGELFF. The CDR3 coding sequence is TGTGCCTGGAGTGTACTAGTGGGGGCCGGGGAGCTGTTTTTT.

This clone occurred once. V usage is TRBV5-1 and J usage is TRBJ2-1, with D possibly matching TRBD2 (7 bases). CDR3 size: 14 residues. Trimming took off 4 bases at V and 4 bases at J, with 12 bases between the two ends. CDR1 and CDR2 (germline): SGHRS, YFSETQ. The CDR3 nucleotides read TGCGCCAGCAGCACCGGGGGGCCGTACAATGAGCAGTTCTTC. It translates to CASSTGGPYNEQFF.

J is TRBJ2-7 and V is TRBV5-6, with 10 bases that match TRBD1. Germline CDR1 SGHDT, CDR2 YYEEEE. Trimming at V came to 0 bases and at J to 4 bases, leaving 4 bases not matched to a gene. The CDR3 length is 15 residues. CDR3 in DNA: TGTGCCAGCAGCTTGGGCGGGACAGGGGTTTACGAGCAGTACTTC. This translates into CASSLGGTGVYEQYF.

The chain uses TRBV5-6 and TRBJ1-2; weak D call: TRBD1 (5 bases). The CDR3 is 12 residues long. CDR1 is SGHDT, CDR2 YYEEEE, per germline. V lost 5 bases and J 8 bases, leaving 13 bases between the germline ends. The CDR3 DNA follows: TGTGCCAGCAGTGACGGGGCGCACGGCTACACCTTC. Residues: CASSDGAHGYTF.

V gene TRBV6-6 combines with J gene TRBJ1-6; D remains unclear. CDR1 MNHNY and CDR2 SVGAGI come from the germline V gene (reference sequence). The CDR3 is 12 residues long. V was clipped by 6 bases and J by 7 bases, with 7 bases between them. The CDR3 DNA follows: TGTGCCAGCAGCCGACACAATTCACCCCTCCACTTT. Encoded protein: CASSRHNSPLHF.

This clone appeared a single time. The CDR3 is CASSIGNTIYF. CDR3 nucleotides: TGTGCCAGTAGTATCGGAAACACCATATATTTT. This rearrangement joins TRBV19 to TRBJ1-3; D not resolved. The CDR3 sequence is 11 residues long. Trimming left V 3 bases short and J 4 bases short, with 1 base between. Germline V gives CDR1 LNHDA, CDR2 SQIVND (reference sequence). The full variable domain, in which reference TRBV19 and TRBJ1-3 provide the parts outside the CDR3, is DGGITQSPKYLFRKEGQNVTLSCEQNLNHDAMYWYRQDPGQGLRLIYYSQIVNDFQKGDIAEGYSVSREKKESFPLTVTSAQKNPTAFYLCASSIGNTIYFGEGSWLTVV.

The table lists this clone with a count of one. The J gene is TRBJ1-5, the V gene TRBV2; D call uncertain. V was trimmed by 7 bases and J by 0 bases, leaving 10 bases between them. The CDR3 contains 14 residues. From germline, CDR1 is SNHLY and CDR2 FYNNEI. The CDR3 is CASTRLNSNQPQHF. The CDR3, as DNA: TGTGCCAGCACCCGACTTAATAGCAATCAGCCCCAGCATTTT.

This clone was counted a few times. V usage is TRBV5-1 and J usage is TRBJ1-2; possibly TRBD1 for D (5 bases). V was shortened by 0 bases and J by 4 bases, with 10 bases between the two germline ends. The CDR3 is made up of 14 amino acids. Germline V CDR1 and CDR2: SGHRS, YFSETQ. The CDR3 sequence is CASSLGQSFYGYTF. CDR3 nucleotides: TGCGCCAGCAGCTTGGGACAGTCCTTCTATGGCTACACCTTC.

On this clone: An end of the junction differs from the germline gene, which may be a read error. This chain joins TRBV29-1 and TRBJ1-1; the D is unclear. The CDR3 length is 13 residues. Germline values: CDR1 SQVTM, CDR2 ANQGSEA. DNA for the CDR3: TGCAGCGTCGAAGGTCCGAGTCACACTGAAGCTTTCTTT. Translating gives CSVEGPSHTEAFF.

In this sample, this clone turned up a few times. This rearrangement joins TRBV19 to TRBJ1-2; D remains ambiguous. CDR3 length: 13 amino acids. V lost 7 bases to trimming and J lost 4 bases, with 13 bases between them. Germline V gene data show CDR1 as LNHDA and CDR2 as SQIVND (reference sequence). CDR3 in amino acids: CASNRERSYGYTF. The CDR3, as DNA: TGTGCCAGTAATAGGGAGCGATCCTATGGCTACACCTTC.